This TCR beta chain is drawn from a study of T cell responses to AZD1222 COVID-19 vaccine (dated by TCRdb to the early 2020s). Some background on the complete study: AZD1222 recipients with second doses at about 4 weeks or about 12 weeks were pooled, because spike-specific TCR depth and breadth did not differ between schedules. TCR sequencing was performed for 230 to 250 trial participants, of whom about 200 were given two doses of AZD1222 and approximately 25 were given two doses of MenACWY control vaccine. Trial participants were enrolled into age subgroups of 18-55, 56-69 and 70-plus years, which contained around 150, 28 and 57 TCR-sequenced participants, respectively. Study-wide conclusions, independent of this receptor: Reportedly, close to half of the unique spike-specific TCRs recognized epitopes lying outside the regions that are mutated in the B.1.351 and B.1.1.7 variants. After two AZD1222 doses, both the breadth and the depth of spike-specific TCRs were significantly higher than at day 0 and than in MenACWY recipients. Only five to seven AZD1222 recipients were SARS-CoV-2 seropositive at baseline, limiting conclusions about previously exposed vaccinees. The whole spike protein was spanned by vaccine-associated CD4 TCRs, and dominant responses were seen in regions 160-218 and 743-854. Participants were mostly white British, with more females than males. The authors suggested clonal diversity may have been underestimated. Because no samples from the day 14 peak response were available, repertoires could be characterized only after the peak T cell response. In the small 56-69-year group, the increase in depth fell short of significance, most likely because of low power.

Of note for this clone: Its cognate antigen has yet to be identified. It has no much larger one-base neighbor in the sample; base qualities were not kept.

Counted from cysteine to phenylalanine, this CDR3 has 12 amino acids. This entry keeps only the CDR3 DNA: 36 bases, framed from base 1. V is pared back by 6 bases and J by 7 bases, with 12 bases lying between the germline termini. The sample's time point label is to be understood as: baseline before first vaccination. Vaccinee samples were obtained from the UK trials COV001 and COV002, which included a single-blind randomized controlled phase 2/3 trial of AZD1222 (ChAdOx1 nCoV-19) in healthy adults. For TCRbeta chain sequencing, PBMC samples from trial participants were taken at day 0 and at day 28 after the second dose. The CDR3 regions of human TCRbeta chains were analyzed by immunosequencing. As for how the authors treated the data: Repertoire TCRs were matched against a reference library of SARS-CoV-2-specific TCRs generated with the MIRA antigen-specificity platform. Breadth meant the fraction of unique TCRs that were SARS-CoV-2-associated, whereas depth meant the fraction of total T cells that were SARS-CoV-2-associated. Using the MIRA data, each spike-specific TCR was mapped to the spike region that the TCR reacts to and placed in a CD4 or CD8 class. Log10-transformed breadth and depth values were compared by one-way ANOVA with Sidak's multiple comparisons tests. TCRdb took this table from immuneACCESS and kept in-frame rearrangements with V and J called. Such tables lack part of the clones; where checked against another copy, unresolved V genes explain under half of the gap, and the rest is unexplained. From that table come the V and J calls and clone size; the DNA was used to work out D and trimming. The sample table holds about 120,000 clones, of which 85% to 90% were seen once. The ten largest clones capture less than 4.5% of the sample.

The sequence was obtained from an adult in good health. The chain links TRBV12-3 or TRBV12-4 with TRBJ1-1; no D segment can be confidently identified. Specimen: peripheral blood, collected on day 0 of AZD1222 vaccination. The CDR3 in this case is CASSSSPGEAFF. The DNA reads as follows: TGTGCCAGCAGCTCCAGCCCGGGTGAAGCTTTCTTT.